This T cell receptor beta chain was found in a study of human T cells and chemical hapten exposure. Overall study: Variation in per-sample TCR yields came mainly from small pooled library volume differences.

Original methodology: Sequenced samples showed a median of around 100,000 TCRs each, with counts running from about 20,000 to 690,000. TCRdb reanalysed the RACE reads using MiXCR and keeps one entry per CDR3 protein. These V and J calls derive from TCRdb rather than the authors' analysis. The data contain 84,000 or so distinct CDR3 sequences, 8.5% of them singletons. This clonotype was recorded many times. The CDR3 sequence is 21 residues long. Germline loops: CDR1 LGHNA, CDR2 YSLEER. The V segment lost 0 bases and the J segment 0 bases; nucleotides outside the gene matches: 13. Indicated time point: pre-sensitization, week 0. The treatment here: therapeutic diphenylcyclopropenone sensitization with weekly scalp DPC.

The V call is TRBV4-3, the J call TRBJ2-4, with TRBD2 matching over 11 bases. The source is a man aged 35 to 55 with alopecia areata. Some clones in this sample may be carry-over from other donors' samples. Sequenced here: whole blood, sampled in connection with sensitization to the hapten diphenylcyclopropenone (DPC). DNA for the CDR3: TGCGCCAGCAGCCAAGATGCTAGCGGGAGGTTTGTAGGGCTAGCCAAAAACATTCAGTACTTC. Its protein product is CASSQDASGRFVGLAKNIQYF.